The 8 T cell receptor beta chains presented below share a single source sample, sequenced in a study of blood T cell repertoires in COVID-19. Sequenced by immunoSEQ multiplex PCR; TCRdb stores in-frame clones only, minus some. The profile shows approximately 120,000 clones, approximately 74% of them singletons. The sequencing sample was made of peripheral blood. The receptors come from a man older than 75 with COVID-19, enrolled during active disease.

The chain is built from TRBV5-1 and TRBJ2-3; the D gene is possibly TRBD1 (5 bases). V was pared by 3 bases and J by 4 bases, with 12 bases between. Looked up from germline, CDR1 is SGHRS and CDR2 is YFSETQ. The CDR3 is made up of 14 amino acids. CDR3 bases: TGCGCCAGCAGCTCAGGCAGGGTCCCAGATACGCAGTATTTT. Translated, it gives CASSSGRVPDTQYF.

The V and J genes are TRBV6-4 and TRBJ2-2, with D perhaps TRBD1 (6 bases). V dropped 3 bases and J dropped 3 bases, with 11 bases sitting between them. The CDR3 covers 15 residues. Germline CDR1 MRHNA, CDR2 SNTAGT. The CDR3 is CASSENRADTGELFF. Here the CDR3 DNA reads TGTGCCAGCAGTGAAAACAGGGCCGACACCGGGGAGCTGTTTTTT.

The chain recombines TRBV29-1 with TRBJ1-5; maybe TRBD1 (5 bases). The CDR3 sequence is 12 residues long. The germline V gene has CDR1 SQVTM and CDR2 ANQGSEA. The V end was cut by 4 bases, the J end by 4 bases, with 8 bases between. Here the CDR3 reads CSVAGVNQPQHF. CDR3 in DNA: TGCAGCGTTGCGGGGGTAAATCAGCCCCAGCATTTT.

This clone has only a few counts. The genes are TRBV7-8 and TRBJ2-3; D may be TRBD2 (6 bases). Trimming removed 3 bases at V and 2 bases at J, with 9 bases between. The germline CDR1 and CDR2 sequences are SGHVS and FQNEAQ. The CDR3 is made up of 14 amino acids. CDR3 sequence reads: CASSFTSYTDTQYF. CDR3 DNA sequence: TGTGCCAGCAGCTTTACTAGCTACACAGATACGCAGTATTTT.

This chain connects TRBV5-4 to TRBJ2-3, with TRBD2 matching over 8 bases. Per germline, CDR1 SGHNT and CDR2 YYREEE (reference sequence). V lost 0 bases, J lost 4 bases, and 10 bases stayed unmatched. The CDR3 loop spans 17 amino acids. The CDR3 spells CASSLAGGLGPPDTQYF. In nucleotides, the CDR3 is TGTGCCAGCAGCTTGGCCGGGGGACTAGGGCCTCCAGATACGCAGTATTTT.

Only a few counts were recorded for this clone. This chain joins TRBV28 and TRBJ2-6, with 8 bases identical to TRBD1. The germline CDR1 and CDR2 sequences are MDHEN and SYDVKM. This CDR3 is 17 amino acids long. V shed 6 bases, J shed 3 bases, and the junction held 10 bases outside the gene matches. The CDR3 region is CASRGDGQGFGANVLTF. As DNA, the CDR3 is TGTGCCAGCAGGGGAGACGGACAGGGATTTGGGGCCAACGTCCTGACTTTC.

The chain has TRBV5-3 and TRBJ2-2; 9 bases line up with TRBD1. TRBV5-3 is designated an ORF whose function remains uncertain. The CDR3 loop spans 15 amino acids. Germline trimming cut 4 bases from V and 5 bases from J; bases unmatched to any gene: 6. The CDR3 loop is CARSAWDRVTGELFF. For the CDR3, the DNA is TGTGCCAGAAGCGCATGGGACAGGGTGACCGGGGAGCTGTTTTTT.

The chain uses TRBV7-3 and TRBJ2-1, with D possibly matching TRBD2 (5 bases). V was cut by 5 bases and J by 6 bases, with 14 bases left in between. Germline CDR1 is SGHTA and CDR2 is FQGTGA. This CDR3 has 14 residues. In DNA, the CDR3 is TGTGCCAGCAGCCCCCCCGGGGAGACCAATGAGCAGTTCTTC. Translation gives CASSPPGETNEQFF.